Listed below are T cell receptor beta chains from one sample, sequenced in a study of blood T cell repertoires in COVID-19. Here immunoSEQ multiplex PCR was the method, and the copy in TCRdb shows in-frame clones only, minus some. This sample yields just under 95,000 clones, of which around 80% are seen a single time; around 9% belongs to the top ten. Specimen: peripheral blood. The receptor source for this set is a man aged 50-60 years who had recovered from COVID-19. CDR3s include the opening cysteine and the closing phenylalanine or tryptophan. The D gene is left open where the match is weak. Size is stated for part of the rows, as once, few or many counts, or as a class when the clone is expanded.

J gene: TRBJ1-2
clone size: NA
V gene: TRBV24-1
D gene: TRBD1
CDR3 DNA: TGTGCCACCAGTGAACGACAGGGAGGCTACACCTTC
CDR3 protein: CATSERQGGYTF

J gene: TRBJ1-4
clone size: NA
V gene: TRBV6-5
D gene: NA
CDR3 DNA: TGTGCCAGCAGCCGCGGACAGAGTGGTAATGAAAAACTGTTTTTT
CDR3 protein: CASSRGQSGNEKLFF

J gene: TRBJ2-1
clone size: NA
V gene: TRBV3-1/TRBV3-2
D gene: TRBD2
CDR3 DNA: TGTGCCAGCAGCTCCACGGGGGGGCCCTGGAATGAGCAGTTCTTC
CDR3 protein: CASSSTGGPWNEQFF

J gene: TRBJ2-2
clone size: NA
V gene: TRBV7-3
D gene: NA
CDR3 DNA: TGTGCCAGCAGCTTAACGTTCAGGGGCGACACCGGGGAGCTGTTTTTT
CDR3 protein: CASSLTFRGDTGELFF

J gene: TRBJ2-5
clone size: NA
V gene: TRBV29-1
D gene: NA
CDR3 DNA: TGCAGCGGGTCGATCACTGCCGAGACCCAGTACTTC
CDR3 protein: CSGSITAETQYF

J gene: TRBJ2-7
clone size: many
V gene: TRBV4-1
D gene: TRBD2
CDR3 DNA: TGCGCCAGCAGCCTGGGACTAGCGGGACCGTACGAGCAGTACTTC
CDR3 protein: CASSLGLAGPYEQYF

J gene: TRBJ1-6
clone size: few
V gene: TRBV3-1/TRBV3-2
D gene: TRBD1
CDR3 DNA: TGTGCCAGCACCCCAGGGGGGAATTCACCCCTCCACTTT
CDR3 protein: CASTPGGNSPLHF

J gene: TRBJ1-2
clone size: NA
V gene: TRBV6-6
D gene: NA
CDR3 DNA: TGTGCCAGCAGCCCCACCGAGGGCCAGCGCTACACCTTC
CDR3 protein: CASSPTEGQRYTF

J gene: TRBJ1-6
clone size: NA
V gene: TRBV4-2
D gene: NA
CDR3 DNA: TGTGCCAGCAGCCTCTTACTAAACGAAAATTCACCCCTCCACTTT
CDR3 protein: CASSLLLNENSPLHF

J gene: TRBJ2-3
clone size: many
V gene: TRBV6-4
D gene: NA
CDR3 DNA: TGTGCCAGCAGTGACTCAGCGGGCACAGATACGCAGTATTTT
CDR3 protein: CASSDSAGTDTQYF

J gene: TRBJ2-5
clone size: few
V gene: TRBV15
D gene: TRBD2
CDR3 DNA: TGTGCCACCAGCAGAAGGACTAGCGGGAGTTGGGGAGAGACCCAGTACTTC
CDR3 protein: CATSRRTSGSWGETQYF

J gene: TRBJ2-1
clone size: once
V gene: TRBV5-6
D gene: NA
CDR3 DNA: TGTGCCAGCACCCTAAGGGGCCTTTCCTACAATGAGCAGTTCTTC
CDR3 protein: CASTLRGLSYNEQFF

J gene: TRBJ2-1
clone size: NA
V gene: TRBV27
D gene: NA
CDR3 DNA: TGTGCCAGCAGTTTAAAAGGGGTTGTCTACAATGAGCAGTTCTTC
CDR3 protein: CASSLKGVVYNEQFF

J gene: TRBJ2-5
clone size: NA
V gene: TRBV7-7
D gene: NA
CDR3 DNA: TGTGCCAGCAGCCTCAACCAGGGGACCCAGTACTTC
CDR3 protein: CASSLNQGTQYF

J gene: TRBJ1-3
clone size: NA
V gene: TRBV11-2
D gene: NA
CDR3 DNA: TGTGCCAGCAGCCCGGGGGGGGGATCTGGCTCTGGAAACACCATATATTTT
CDR3 protein: CASSPGGGSGSGNTIYF

J gene: TRBJ2-3
clone size: NA
V gene: TRBV10-2
D gene: NA
CDR3 DNA: TGCGCCAGCAGTGAGTCGGTCAGGTCAGATACGCAGTATTTT
CDR3 protein: CASSESVRSDTQYF

J gene: TRBJ2-3
clone size: NA
V gene: TRBV30
D gene: TRBD2
CDR3 DNA: TGTGCCTGGAACCCGGGACTAGCGGGGAACACAGATACGCAGTATTTT
CDR3 protein: CAWNPGLAGNTDTQYF

J gene: TRBJ1-1
clone size: NA
V gene: TRBV2
D gene: NA
CDR3 DNA: TGTGCCAGCCGTTCACAGGGCGCCACTGAAGCTTTCTTT
CDR3 protein: CASRSQGATEAFF

J gene: TRBJ2-3
clone size: NA
V gene: TRBV7-2
D gene: NA
CDR3 DNA: TGTGCCAGCAGCTTCTTGTATAGAGGAGGCACAGATACGCAGTATTTT
CDR3 protein: CASSFLYRGGTDTQYF

J gene: TRBJ2-1
clone size: NA
V gene: TRBV15
D gene: NA
CDR3 DNA: TGTGCCACCAGCAGAGATTTAGCACACATAACGCATGAGCAGTTCTTC
CDR3 protein: CATSRDLAHITHEQFF

J gene: TRBJ2-3
clone size: NA
V gene: TRBV7-2
D gene: NA
CDR3 DNA: TGTGCCAGCAGCTTAGGGAGGGCAGATACGCAGTATTTT
CDR3 protein: CASSLGRADTQYF

J gene: TRBJ2-2
clone size: NA
V gene: TRBV7-9
D gene: NA
CDR3 DNA: TGTGCCAGCAGCTTGCTTATGGCGGCTCGCCCCGGGGAGCTGTTTTTT
CDR3 protein: CASSLLMAARPGELFF

J gene: TRBJ1-2
clone size: NA
V gene: TRBV5-4
D gene: TRBD1
CDR3 DNA: TGTGCCAGCAGCTCCGCCCGGGACAGGGGGCCTACGGGCGGCTACACCTTC
CDR3 protein: CASSSARDRGPTGGYTF

J gene: TRBJ1-2
clone size: few
V gene: TRBV10-1
D gene: NA
CDR3 DNA: TGCGCCAGCAGTGAGTCGGGAGGGCAAGTTAACGGCTACACCTTC
CDR3 protein: CASSESGGQVNGYTF

J gene: TRBJ2-3
clone size: NA
V gene: TRBV7-2
D gene: TRBD1
CDR3 DNA: TGTGCCAGCAGCTTTGACAGGGGGCTTATAGATACGCAGTATTTT
CDR3 protein: CASSFDRGLIDTQYF

J gene: TRBJ2-5
clone size: NA
V gene: TRBV19
D gene: TRBD1
CDR3 DNA: TGTGCCAGTAGTAGTACAGGGACAGGTGGAGAGACCCAGTACTTC
CDR3 protein: CASSSTGTGGETQYF

J gene: TRBJ2-7
clone size: NA
V gene: TRBV7-2
D gene: NA
CDR3 DNA: TGTGCCAGCAGCTTAAGTCGAGGGCTCGAGCAGTACTTC
CDR3 protein: CASSLSRGLEQYF

J gene: TRBJ2-3
clone size: NA
V gene: TRBV5-5
D gene: TRBD2
CDR3 DNA: TGTGCCAGCAGCAGCTTAGCGGGAGGGACAGATACGCAGTATTTT
CDR3 protein: CASSSLAGGTDTQYF

J gene: TRBJ2-2
clone size: NA
V gene: TRBV11-3
D gene: NA
CDR3 DNA: TGTGCCAGCAGCTGGGGAGGACTTTCCGGGGAGCTGTTTTTT
CDR3 protein: CASSWGGLSGELFF

J gene: TRBJ2-2
clone size: NA
V gene: TRBV5-6
D gene: NA
CDR3 DNA: TGTGCCAGCAGCTTGGCTCCCAACCGACAGGACGGGGAGCTGTTTTTT
CDR3 protein: CASSLAPNRQDGELFF

J gene: TRBJ1-5
clone size: NA
V gene: TRBV9
D gene: NA
CDR3 DNA: TGTGCCAGCAGCGTAGATCCCATTGGCAATCAGCCCCAGCATTTT
CDR3 protein: CASSVDPIGNQPQHF

J gene: TRBJ2-7
clone size: NA
V gene: TRBV7-9
D gene: TRBD1
CDR3 DNA: TGTGCCAGCAGCTTAAGAGGGACAGGGGCGGACGAGCAGTACTTC
CDR3 protein: CASSLRGTGADEQYF

J gene: TRBJ2-1
clone size: NA
V gene: TRBV24-1
D gene: TRBD2
CDR3 DNA: TGTGCCACCAGTGCCAGCGGGAGGTGGTTCTTC
CDR3 protein: CATSASGRWFF

J gene: TRBJ1-2
clone size: NA
V gene: TRBV4-1
D gene: TRBD1
CDR3 DNA: TGCGCCAGCAGCCCTCCGGGACAGGGGATACCCTATGGCTACACCTTC
CDR3 protein: CASSPPGQGIPYGYTF

J gene: TRBJ1-5
clone size: NA
V gene: TRBV6-6
D gene: NA
CDR3 DNA: TGTGCCAGCAGTTACTCGATGAGGGGGGGGCGTCAGCCCCAGCATTTT
CDR3 protein: CASSYSMRGGRQPQHF

J gene: TRBJ2-2
clone size: NA
V gene: TRBV4-2
D gene: TRBD2
CDR3 DNA: TGTGCCAGCAGCCAAGAAGCGGGAGGGAGCTCCAGGGAGCTGTTTTTT
CDR3 protein: CASSQEAGGSSRELFF

J gene: TRBJ2-7
clone size: NA
V gene: TRBV19
D gene: NA
CDR3 DNA: TGTGCCAGTAGTATAGGGGGCCTCTACGAGCAGTACTTC
CDR3 protein: CASSIGGLYEQYF

J gene: TRBJ2-1
clone size: NA
V gene: TRBV9
D gene: TRBD2
CDR3 DNA: TGTGCCAGCACAGGGACTAGCTCCTACAATGAGCAGTTCTTC
CDR3 protein: CASTGTSSYNEQFF

J gene: TRBJ2-5
clone size: NA
V gene: TRBV10-2
D gene: TRBD2
CDR3 DNA: TGCGCCAGCAGAGGACTAGGGGAGCGGGGGACCCAGTACTTC
CDR3 protein: CASRGLGERGTQYF

J gene: TRBJ1-1
clone size: few
V gene: TRBV27
D gene: TRBD1
CDR3 DNA: TGTGCCAGCAGCCCAGGGACAGGGATATATGAAGCTTTCTTT
CDR3 protein: CASSPGTGIYEAFF

J gene: TRBJ2-7
clone size: NA
V gene: TRBV25-1
D gene: NA
CDR3 DNA: TGTGCCAGCAGGCGCGGGGCCTCCTACGAGCAGTACTTC
CDR3 protein: CASRRGASYEQYF